This T cell receptor (beta chain) was recovered during a study of T cell repertoires in cytomegalovirus infection. The overall study: HLA-B-restricted CMV epitopes that are well studied, plus recently identified HLA-C-restricted ones, were used by the study. Signatures in public TCR beta sequences pointed to both CMV infection and matching HLA type.

Looked up from germline, CDR1 is MNHEY and CDR2 is SMNVEV (reference sequence). The V end lost 3 bases, the J end lost 5 bases, and 11 bases lay between the germline ends. There are 15 residues in the CDR3. Findings of the study overall: In two of eight donors, the top clonotype was HLA-C-restricted CMV-specific.

Using its own MiXCR run on the reads, TCRdb lists one record per CDR3 protein. The table records hundreds of thousands of distinct CDR3 sequences, 30% to 35% of them present only once. With respect to this clonotype: Its cognate antigen is unknown.

Sequences were derived from cultured CD8+ T cells from PBMCs, sampled from culture after CMV antigen stimulation. This TCR was recovered from a human donor in good health (CMV status not recorded). Some clones in this sample may be carry-over from other donors' samples. This chain connects TRBV27 to TRBJ1-6; D not certain. CDR3 protein: CASSFWAANNSPLHF. In DNA, the CDR3 is TGTGCCAGCAGTTTCTGGGCGGCGAATAATTCACCCCTCCACTTT.